These T cell receptor beta chains were read from a single sample in a study of blood T cell repertoires in COVID-19. Produced via immunoSEQ multiplex PCR; TCRdb's table is partial and in-frame only. The sample lists approximately 80,000 clones; about 83% were seen once. The sample consisted of peripheral blood. These receptors all stem from a woman aged 70-85 years with acute or convalescent COVID-19. CDR3s leave out the opening cysteine and the closing phenylalanine or tryptophan.

TRBV5-1	TRBJ1-4	ASSLVWGGNEKLF
TRBV13	TRBJ2-3	ASSSGGSTDTQY
TRBV2	TRBJ2-5	ASSLVRGGGETQY
TRBV5-1	TRBJ1-6	ASSLELSGNSPLH
TRBV25-1	TRBJ1-6	ASSERERANSPLH
TRBV19	TRBJ1-6	ASRIWAGTANSPLH
TRBV5-6	TRBJ2-3	ASSLNARQGAGDTQY
TRBV29-1	TRBJ2-3	SSMGGGEGNTQY
TRBV30	TRBJ2-2	AWLGQVYTGELF
TRBV6-5	TRBJ1-2	ASSPDYPSGYT
TRBV12-3/TRBV12-4	TRBJ2-1	ASSFDEGDEQF
TRBV4-1	TRBJ2-5	ASSQRAGVGEETQY
TRBV28	TRBJ1-1	ASSLTDTEAF
TRBV27	TRBJ2-1	ASSLNSGGSYNEQF
TRBV12-5	TRBJ1-1	ASGSWTGKNTEAF
TRBV7-9	TRBJ1-2	ASSLMTGVDGYT
TRBV5-1	TRBJ2-2	ASSPGRGSRTGELF
TRBV5-1	TRBJ2-7	ASSFVSGDYEQY
TRBV9	TRBJ2-5	ASSLGTSGRQETQY
TRBV11-3	TRBJ1-4	ASSSGTGRSELF
TRBV2	TRBJ1-1	ASSEQRTVNTEAF
TRBV19	TRBJ1-1	ASSTDSLRAF
TRBV7-8	TRBJ2-1	ASSFTSGRGYNEQF
TRBV27	TRBJ1-6	ASSSLGERSPLH
TRBV30	TRBJ1-4	AWSVTSEGLF
TRBV6-5	TRBJ1-4	ASSYGTGNNEKLF
TRBV18	TRBJ1-1	ASSLGQSNTEAF
TRBV27	TRBJ2-7	ASTGNLKGYEQY
TRBV5-8	TRBJ1-5	ASSSESGNQPQH
TRBV5-1	TRBJ2-7	ASSLTGGSSSYEQY
TRBV10-3	TRBJ1-3	AIRGHSGNTIY
TRBV5-1	TRBJ2-7	ASSLVAAGGTDEQY
TRBV19	TRBJ1-1	ASSINRVTEAF